The rows below give T cell receptor beta chains drawn from one sample of a study of identical twins. MiXCR, applied by TCRdb to the 5' RACE reads, yields one record per CDR3 protein. Of 1.5 million to 2 million distinct CDR3 sequences listed, under 35% are singletons. Material for sequencing was cord blood. The receptors here all came from a newborn girl in good health. Both conserved end residues are part of each CDR3. Each record gives: V gene, D gene, clone size, J gene, CDR3 protein, CDR3 DNA. D genes are given only for firm matches. The size field is filled for only some rows; it gives once, few, many or a size class.

>TRBV10-3|-|few|TRBJ2-1
CAISETGGTNNEQFF
TGTGCCATCAGTGAAACTGGGGGGACCAACAATGAGCAGTTCTTC
>TRBV6-1|-|-|TRBJ2-6
CASSEWGHDVLTF
TGTGCCAGCAGTGAATGGGGACACGACGTCCTGACTTTC
>TRBV9|-|few|TRBJ2-1
CASSVDRGAYNEQFF
TGTGCCAGCAGCGTAGACCGGGGGGCTTACAATGAGCAGTTCTTC
>TRBV7-9|-|few|TRBJ1-2
CASSFTGQGGYTF
TGTGCCAGCAGCTTTACAGGGCAGGGCGGCTACACCTTC
>TRBV20-1|-|-|TRBJ1-5
CSARAGWYSQPQHF
TGCAGTGCTAGGGCAGGTTGGTACAGTCAGCCCCAGCATTTT
>TRBV10-3|TRBD2|-|TRBJ2-7
CAISESKSSGTYEQYF
TGTGCCATCAGTGAGTCGAAGTCTAGCGGTACGTACGAGCAGTACTTC
>TRBV15|-|-|TRBJ2-3
CATSRGEGPADTQYF
TGTGCCACCAGCCGAGGCGAAGGGCCGGCAGATACGCAGTATTTT
>TRBV7-2|-|-|TRBJ1-6
CASSPGGGLNSPLHF
TGTGCCAGCAGCCCAGGCGGGGGGCTTAATTCACCCCTCCACTTT
>TRBV27|-|-|TRBJ2-7
CASSHTWAVSYEQYF
TGTGCCAGCAGTCACACGTGGGCAGTCTCCTACGAGCAGTACTTC
>TRBV6-2/TRBV6-3|-|-|TRBJ2-4
CASSYSTRESLAKNIQYF
TGTGCCAGCAGTTACTCGACCCGGGAGTCCCTAGCCAAAAACATTCAGTACTTC
>TRBV5-6|TRBD2|-|TRBJ2-1
CASSFPLAGVENEQFF
TGTGCCAGCAGCTTCCCTCTAGCGGGAGTCGAGAATGAGCAGTTCTTC